The rows below give T cell receptor beta chains drawn from one sample of a study of blood T cell repertoires in COVID-19. Sequencing used immunoSEQ multiplex PCR; TCRdb keeps in-frame clones, though not all of them. The sample lists approximately 130,000 clones, approximately 80% occurring once. Sequenced: peripheral blood. The receptor source for this set is a man aged 80 or over with acute or convalescent COVID-19. Both conserved end residues are part of each CDR3. D genes are given only for firm matches. Clone sizes are given selectively: once, few, many, or a class where the clone is expanded.

TGTGCCAGCAGCTTAGCCGGGACAGGGGGCGCAGGTGGTGGCTACACCTTC,CASSLAGTGGAGGGYTF,-,TRBV7-2,17,TRBD1,TRBJ1-2
TGTGCCAGCAGCTTTGGGGGACTTAGCACAGATACGCAGTATTTT,CASSFGGLSTDTQYF,-,TRBV7-2,15,-,TRBJ2-3
TGTGCCAGTAGTAGGAAGGACAGGGGACTCTATGGCTACACCTTC,CASSRKDRGLYGYTF,-,TRBV19,15,TRBD1,TRBJ1-2
TGCAGTGCCACACAGGTAGATACGCAGTATTTT,CSATQVDTQYF,once,TRBV20-1,11,-,TRBJ2-3
TGTGCCAGCAGCTTGGTAGCGAACACTGAAGCTTTCTTT,CASSLVANTEAFF,-,TRBV5-8,13,-,TRBJ1-1
TGTGCCACCAGCAGAGCGGACAGGGCCAAAGAGACCCAGTACTTC,CATSRADRAKETQYF,-,TRBV15,15,TRBD1,TRBJ2-5
TGTGCCAGCAGCTTGGGAAAGCGGGCCGCCGAGCAGTACTTC,CASSLGKRAAEQYF,-,TRBV5-6,14,-,TRBJ2-7
TGTGCCAGCAGCACCGGACTATCTGGGGCCAACGTCCTGACTTTC,CASSTGLSGANVLTF,-,TRBV3-1/TRBV3-2,15,-,TRBJ2-6
TGTGCGTGTGGGGGGGTCGCGGGGGCGCAGTATTTT,CACGGVAGAQYF,few,TRBV6-5,12,TRBD2,TRBJ2-3
TGTGCCTGGATAGGACTAGTGGGCTCTGGGGCCAACGTCCTGACTTTC,CAWIGLVGSGANVLTF,-,TRBV30,16,TRBD2,TRBJ2-6
TGTGCCAGCAGCTTGGTCAGGCAAGAGACCCAGTACTTC,CASSLVRQETQYF,-,TRBV5-4,13,-,TRBJ2-5
TGTGCCAGTAGTAACACAGGGTCCAATGAGCAGTTCTTC,CASSNTGSNEQFF,-,TRBV19,13,-,TRBJ2-1
TGTGCCACCAGCAGAGATAGTACAGGCCCCACCGGGGAGCTGTTTTTT,CATSRDSTGPTGELFF,-,TRBV15,16,-,TRBJ2-2
TGTGCCAGCAGCTTAACCGGGACAGGGCTCTACAATGAGCAGTTCTTC,CASSLTGTGLYNEQFF,-,TRBV7-8,16,TRBD1,TRBJ2-1
TGTGCCAGCAGCTTCAGGGGTTCTGGCACTGAAGCTTTCTTT,CASSFRGSGTEAFF,-,TRBV5-4,14,-,TRBJ1-1
TGCGCCAGCAGCCACCCCGGGACAGGGTTATCTGGGGCCAACGTCCTGACTTTC,CASSHPGTGLSGANVLTF,-,TRBV4-1,18,TRBD1,TRBJ2-6
TGTGCCAGCAGTGAATGGGACAGGGGACAGTCACCCCTCCACTTT,CASSEWDRGQSPLHF,-,TRBV6-1,15,TRBD1,TRBJ1-6
TGTGCCAGCACCTTGAGCCCCTCAGGCGGACAGGGGGCGAGGTATGGCTACACCTTC,CASTLSPSGGQGARYGYTF,-,TRBV28,19,TRBD1,TRBJ1-2
TGTGCCAGCTCAACGACAGGGGGCAACACCGGGGAGCTGTTTTTT,CASSTTGGNTGELFF,-,TRBV18,15,TRBD1,TRBJ2-2
TGTGCCAGTAGTATATCAGCGGACTACTATGGCTACACCTTC,CASSISADYYGYTF,once,TRBV19,14,-,TRBJ1-2
TGTGCCAGCAGCACAGCCGGGGGGACAGGGAACACTGAAGCTTTCTTT,CASSTAGGTGNTEAFF,-,TRBV28,16,TRBD1,TRBJ1-1
TGTGCCAGCTCACCACACAGGGGAGGTAATTCACCCCTCCACTTT,CASSPHRGGNSPLHF,-,TRBV18,15,TRBD1,TRBJ1-6
TGTGCCAGCAGCTTGGGACACTACTACGAGCAGTACTTC,CASSLGHYYEQYF,many,TRBV6-5,13,-,TRBJ2-7
TGTGCCAGCTCACGGTTACCGGCAGGGGCAGATACGCAGTATTTT,CASSRLPAGADTQYF,-,TRBV18,15,-,TRBJ2-3
TGTGCCATCAGTGAAATCAGGGACAGCACCTACGAGCAGTACTTC,CAISEIRDSTYEQYF,-,TRBV10-3,15,TRBD1,TRBJ2-7
TGTGCCAGCAGTTGGGACAGGGGCGGTTCACCCCTCCACTTT,CASSWDRGGSPLHF,-,TRBV2,14,TRBD1,TRBJ1-6
TGTGCCAGCAGCCAAGGACAGTTCCGACCCCAGCATTTT,CASSQGQFRPQHF,-,TRBV6-6,13,-,TRBJ1-5
TGTGCCAGTAGTTCATCCGGGACAGGGGTAGGCAATCAGCCCCAGCATTTT,CASSSSGTGVGNQPQHF,-,TRBV19,17,TRBD1,TRBJ1-5
TGTGCCAGCAGGCCACGGGTCGACTATGGCTACACCTTC,CASRPRVDYGYTF,-,TRBV6-5,13,-,TRBJ1-2
TGTGCCAGCAGCTTTCTTGGGGCCAACGTCCTGACTTTC,CASSFLGANVLTF,-,TRBV7-9,13,-,TRBJ2-6
TGTGCCAGCACCGGGGGGTGGACTGAAGCTTTCTTT,CASTGGWTEAFF,-,TRBV3-1/TRBV3-2,12,-,TRBJ1-1
TGTGCCAGCAGACTACTCGGGGGCTCTGGGGCCAACGTCCTGACTTTC,CASRLLGGSGANVLTF,many,TRBV27,16,-,TRBJ2-6
TGTGCCAGCAGTTCGGACACTCAAGGCAATCAGCCCCAGCATTTT,CASSSDTQGNQPQHF,-,TRBV6-5,15,-,TRBJ1-5
TGTGCCAGCAGCTTAAGACTACAGGGGGGTGGGGATACGCAGTATTTT,CASSLRLQGGGDTQYF,-,TRBV7-9,16,TRBD1,TRBJ2-3
TGCGCCAGCAGCTTGGGCCCCGCGCAGGGGGCGTACGAGCAGTACTTC,CASSLGPAQGAYEQYF,-,TRBV5-1,16,TRBD1,TRBJ2-7
TGTGCCAGCAGTGAGGTCAGCGGGGGACTCTACGAGCAGTACTTC,CASSEVSGGLYEQYF,-,TRBV6-1,15,TRBD2,TRBJ2-7
TGTGCCAGTAGAAAGGACAGACGGACTGAAGCTTTCTTT,CASRKDRRTEAFF,few,TRBV19,13,-,TRBJ1-1
TGTGCCAGCAGCCAAGTAGAAAATCAGCCCCAGCATTTT,CASSQVENQPQHF,-,TRBV4-2,13,-,TRBJ1-5
TGTGCCAGCAGCCCCTACAGGGAAGGGAACACCATATATTTT,CASSPYREGNTIYF,-,TRBV7-2,14,-,TRBJ1-3
TGTGCCAGCAGCTTGACGGACAGGGGGACGGGGGAGCAGTACTTC,CASSLTDRGTGEQYF,-,TRBV11-1,15,TRBD1,TRBJ2-7
TGTGCCAGTACACAGGGGCGGACCGGGGAGCTGTTTTTT,CASTQGRTGELFF,-,TRBV19,13,TRBD1,TRBJ2-2
TGTGCCAGCAGCTTAGCGGGACAGAACTCCTACGAGCAGTACTTC,CASSLAGQNSYEQYF,-,TRBV7-2,15,TRBD1,TRBJ2-7
TGTGCCAGCAGCTTACCCCAGGGTATTGAGGAGACCCAGTACTTC,CASSLPQGIEETQYF,-,TRBV7-9,15,-,TRBJ2-5
TGTGCCAGCAGCCAAGTCGTCTTATCACTATCGGGAAACACCATATATTTT,CASSQVVLSLSGNTIYF,many,TRBV14,17,-,TRBJ1-3
TGTGCCAGCAGCCCAACAGGGCTTAGCAATCAGCCCCAGCATTTT,CASSPTGLSNQPQHF,-,TRBV7-2,15,-,TRBJ1-5
TGTGCCAGCAGCCAAGATATGTTATCTGGGGCCAACGTCCTGACTTTC,CASSQDMLSGANVLTF,-,TRBV4-2,16,-,TRBJ2-6
TGTGCCAGCTCACCGGGACTAGACTCCTACGAGCAGTACTTC,CASSPGLDSYEQYF,-,TRBV18,14,TRBD2,TRBJ2-7
TGTGCCAGCAGTCTGATGGGGAGCGCCCTCTCCTACGAGCAGTACTTC,CASSLMGSALSYEQYF,-,TRBV27,16,-,TRBJ2-7
TGTGCCTGGGGGGAAGGGGTCTACGAGCAGTACTTC,CAWGEGVYEQYF,many,TRBV30,12,-,TRBJ2-7